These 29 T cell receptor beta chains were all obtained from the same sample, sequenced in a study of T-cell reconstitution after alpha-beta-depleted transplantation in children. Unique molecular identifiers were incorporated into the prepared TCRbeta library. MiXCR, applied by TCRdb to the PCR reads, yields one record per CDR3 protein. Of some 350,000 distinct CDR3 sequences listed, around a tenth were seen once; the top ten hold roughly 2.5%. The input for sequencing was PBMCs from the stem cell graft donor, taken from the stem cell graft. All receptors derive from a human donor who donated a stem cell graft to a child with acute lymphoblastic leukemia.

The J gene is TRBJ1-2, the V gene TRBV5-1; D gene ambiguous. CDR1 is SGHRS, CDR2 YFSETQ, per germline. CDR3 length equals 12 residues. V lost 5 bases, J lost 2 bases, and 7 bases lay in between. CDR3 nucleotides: TGCGCCAGCAGGACGGAAAACTATGGCTACACCTTC. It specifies CASRTENYGYTF.

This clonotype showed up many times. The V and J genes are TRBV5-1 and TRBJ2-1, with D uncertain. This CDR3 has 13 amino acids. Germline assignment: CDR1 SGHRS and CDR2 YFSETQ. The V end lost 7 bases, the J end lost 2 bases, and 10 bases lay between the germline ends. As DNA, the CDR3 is TGCGCCAGCGCCGCACGCGCCTACAATGAGCAGTTCTTC. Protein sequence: CASAARAYNEQFF.

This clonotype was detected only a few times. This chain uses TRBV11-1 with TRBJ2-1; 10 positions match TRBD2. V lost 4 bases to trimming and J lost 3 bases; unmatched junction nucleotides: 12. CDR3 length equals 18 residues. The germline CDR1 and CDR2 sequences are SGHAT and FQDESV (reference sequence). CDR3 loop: CASSSLRRTSGNYNEQFF. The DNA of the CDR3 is TGTGCCAGCAGCTCTCTCCGACGGACTAGCGGAAACTACAATGAGCAGTTCTTC. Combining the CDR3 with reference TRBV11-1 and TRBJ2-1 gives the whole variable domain EAEVAQSPRYKITEKSQAVAFWCDPISGHATLYWYRQILGQGPELLVQFQDESVVDDSQLPKDRFSAERLKGVDSTLKIQPAELGDSAMYLCASSSLRRTSGNYNEQFFGPGTRLTVL.

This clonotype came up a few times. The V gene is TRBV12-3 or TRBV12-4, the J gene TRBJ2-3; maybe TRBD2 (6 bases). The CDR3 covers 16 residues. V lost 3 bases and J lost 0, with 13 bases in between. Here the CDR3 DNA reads TGTGCCAGCAGTTTTCGCCTAGCGCCTAGCACAGATACGCAGTATTTT. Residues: CASSFRLAPSTDTQYF.

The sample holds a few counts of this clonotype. CDR3: CASSLTPGPEQFF. CDR3 nucleotide sequence: TGTGCCAGCAGCCTGACACCGGGACCCGAGCAGTTCTTC. The gene calls are TRBV4-2 and TRBJ2-1; the D gene could be TRBD1 or TRBD2 (5 bases each). CDR1 and CDR2 (germline): LGHNA, YNFKEQ. The CDR3 has 13 amino acids. Trimming removed 4 bases at V and 10 bases at J, with 14 bases between.

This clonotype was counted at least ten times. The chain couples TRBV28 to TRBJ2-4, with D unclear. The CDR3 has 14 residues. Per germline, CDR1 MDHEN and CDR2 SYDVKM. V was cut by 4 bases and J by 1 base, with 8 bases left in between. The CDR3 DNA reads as TGTGCCAGCAGTTGGCAGGTTGCCAAAAACATTCAGTACTTC. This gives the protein CASSWQVAKNIQYF.

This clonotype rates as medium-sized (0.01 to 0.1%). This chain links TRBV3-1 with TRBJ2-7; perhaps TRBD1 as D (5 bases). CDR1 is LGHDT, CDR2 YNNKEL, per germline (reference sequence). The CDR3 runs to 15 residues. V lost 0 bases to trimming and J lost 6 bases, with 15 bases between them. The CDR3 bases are TGTGCCAGCAGCCAAGATGGGTCCCCAGGGTTCGAGCAGTACTTC. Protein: CASSQDGSPGFEQYF.

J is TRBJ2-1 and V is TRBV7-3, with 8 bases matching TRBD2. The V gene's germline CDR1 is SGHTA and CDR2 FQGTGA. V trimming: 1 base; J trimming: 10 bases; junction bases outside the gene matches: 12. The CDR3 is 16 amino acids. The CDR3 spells CASSLNAITSGGEQFF. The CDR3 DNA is TGTGCCAGCAGCTTAAATGCCATAACTAGCGGTGGAGAGCAGTTCTTC.

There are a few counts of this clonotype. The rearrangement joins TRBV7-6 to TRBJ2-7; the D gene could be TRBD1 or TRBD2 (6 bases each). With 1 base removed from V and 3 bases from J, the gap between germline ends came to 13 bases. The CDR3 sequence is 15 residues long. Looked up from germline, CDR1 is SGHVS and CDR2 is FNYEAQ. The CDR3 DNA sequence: TGTGCCAGCAGCTTAGAAGGGGGGCCGAACTACGAGCAGTACTTC. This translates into CASSLEGGPNYEQYF.

The chain's CDR3 is CASSASEWRGVQPQHF. The CDR3 DNA sequence: TGTGCCAGCAGCGCCAGCGAGTGGCGGGGCGTTCAGCCCCAGCATTTT. V is TRBV7-9 and J is TRBJ1-5, with a weak D call TRBD1 (5 bases). Germline lookup yields CDR1 SEHNR and CDR2 FQNEAQ (reference sequence). Trimming removed 5 bases at V and 6 bases at J, with 20 bases between. This CDR3 comprises 16 residues. The whole variable domain, filled in from reference TRBV7-9 and TRBJ1-5, reads DTGVSQNPRHKITKRGQNVTFRCDPISEHNRLYWYRQTLGQGPEFLTYFQNEAQLEKSRLLSDRFSAERPKGSFSTLEIQRTEQGDSAMYLCASSASEWRGVQPQHFGDGTRLSIL.

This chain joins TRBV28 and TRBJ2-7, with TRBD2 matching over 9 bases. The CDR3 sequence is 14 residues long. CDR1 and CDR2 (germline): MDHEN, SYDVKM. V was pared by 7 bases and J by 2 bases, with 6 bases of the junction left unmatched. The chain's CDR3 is CASKASGGTYEQYF. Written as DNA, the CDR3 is TGTGCCAGCAAGGCCAGCGGGGGGACCTACGAGCAGTACTTC.

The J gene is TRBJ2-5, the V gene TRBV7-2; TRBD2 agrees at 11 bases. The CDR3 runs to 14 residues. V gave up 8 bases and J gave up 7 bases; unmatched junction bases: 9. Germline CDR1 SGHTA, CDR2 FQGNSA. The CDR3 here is CASGGTSGIGTQYF. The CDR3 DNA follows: TGTGCCAGCGGGGGGACTAGCGGTATAGGGACCCAGTACTTC.

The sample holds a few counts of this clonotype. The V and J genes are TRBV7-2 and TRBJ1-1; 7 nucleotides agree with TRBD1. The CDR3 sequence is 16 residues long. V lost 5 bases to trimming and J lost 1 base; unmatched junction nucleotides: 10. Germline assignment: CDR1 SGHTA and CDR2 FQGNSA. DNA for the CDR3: TGTGCCAGCAGCCGACAGGGCTTGATGGGGAACACTGAAGCTTTCTTT. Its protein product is CASSRQGLMGNTEAFF.

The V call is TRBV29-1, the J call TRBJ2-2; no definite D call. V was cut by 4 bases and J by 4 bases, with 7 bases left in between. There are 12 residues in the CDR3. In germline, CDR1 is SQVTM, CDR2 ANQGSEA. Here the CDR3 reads CSVVKGTGELFF. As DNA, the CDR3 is TGCAGCGTTGTTAAGGGCACCGGGGAGCTGTTTTTT.

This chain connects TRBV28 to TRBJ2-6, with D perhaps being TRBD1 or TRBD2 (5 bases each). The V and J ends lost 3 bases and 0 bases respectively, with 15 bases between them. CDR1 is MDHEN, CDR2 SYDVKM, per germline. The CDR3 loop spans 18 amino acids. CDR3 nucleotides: TGTGCCAGCAGTTTCCGGGACCTCTCTCTCTCTGGGGCCAACGTCCTGACTTTC. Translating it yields CASSFRDLSLSGANVLTF.

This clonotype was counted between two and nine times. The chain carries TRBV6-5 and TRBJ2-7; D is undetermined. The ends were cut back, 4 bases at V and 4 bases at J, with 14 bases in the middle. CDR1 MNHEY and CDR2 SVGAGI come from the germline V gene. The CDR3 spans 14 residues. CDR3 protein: CASSFHISQYEQYF. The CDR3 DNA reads TGTGCCAGCAGTTTCCACATAAGTCAGTACGAGCAGTACTTC.

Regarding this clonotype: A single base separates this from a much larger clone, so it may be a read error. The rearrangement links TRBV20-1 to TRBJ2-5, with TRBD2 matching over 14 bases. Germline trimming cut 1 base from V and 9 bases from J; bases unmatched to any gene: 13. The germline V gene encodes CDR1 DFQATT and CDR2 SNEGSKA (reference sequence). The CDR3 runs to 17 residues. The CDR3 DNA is TGCAGTGCTAGAGGACTAGCGGGAGGGCCCCAATCGGAGGCCCAGTACTTC. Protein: CSARGLAGGPQSEAQYF.

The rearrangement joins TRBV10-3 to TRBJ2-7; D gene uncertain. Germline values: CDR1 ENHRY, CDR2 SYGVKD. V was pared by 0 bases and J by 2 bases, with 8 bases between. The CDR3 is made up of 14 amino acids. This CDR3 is CAISESLGTYEQYF. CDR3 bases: TGTGCCATCAGTGAGTCTCTAGGAACCTACGAGCAGTACTTC.

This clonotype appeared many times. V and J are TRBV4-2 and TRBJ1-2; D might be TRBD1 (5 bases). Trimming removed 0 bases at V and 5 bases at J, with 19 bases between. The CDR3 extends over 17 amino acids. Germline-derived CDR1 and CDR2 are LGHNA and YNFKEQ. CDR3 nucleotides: TGTGCCAGCAGCCAAGATCGTCTAGTGGGGGGGTCATATGGCTACACCTTC. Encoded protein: CASSQDRLVGGSYGYTF.

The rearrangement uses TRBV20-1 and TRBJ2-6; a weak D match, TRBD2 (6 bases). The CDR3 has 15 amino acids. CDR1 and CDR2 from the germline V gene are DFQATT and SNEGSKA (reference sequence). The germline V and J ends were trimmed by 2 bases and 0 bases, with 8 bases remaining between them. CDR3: CSARTGVSGANVLTF. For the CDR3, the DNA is TGCAGTGCTAGAACGGGAGTCTCTGGGGCCAACGTCCTGACTTTC.

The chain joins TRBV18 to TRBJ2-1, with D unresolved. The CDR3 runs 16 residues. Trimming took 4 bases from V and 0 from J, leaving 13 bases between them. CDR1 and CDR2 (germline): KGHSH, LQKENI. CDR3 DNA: TGTGCCAGCTCACGGCGGCAAATGAGCTCCTACAATGAGCAGTTCTTC. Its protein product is CASSRRQMSSYNEQFF.

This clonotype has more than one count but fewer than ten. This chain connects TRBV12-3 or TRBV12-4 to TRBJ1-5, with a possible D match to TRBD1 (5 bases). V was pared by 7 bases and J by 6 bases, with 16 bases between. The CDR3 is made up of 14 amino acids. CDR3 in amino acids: CASTLLMGGQPQHF. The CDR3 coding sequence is TGTGCCAGCACCCTTCTCATGGGGGGTCAGCCCCAGCATTTT.

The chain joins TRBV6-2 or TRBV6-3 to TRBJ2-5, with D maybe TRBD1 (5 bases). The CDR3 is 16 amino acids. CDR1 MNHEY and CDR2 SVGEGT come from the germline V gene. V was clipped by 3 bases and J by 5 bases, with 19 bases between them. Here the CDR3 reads CASSYRIQVSEETQYF. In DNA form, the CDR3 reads TGTGCCAGCAGTTATCGGATACAGGTGTCAGAGGAGACCCAGTACTTC.

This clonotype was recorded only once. The CDR3 DNA is TGTGCCAGCAGCGTAGCTGGAGGGGGTCCCCAACGGTACAATGAGCAGTTCTTC. Amino acid sequence: CASSVAGGGPQRYNEQFF. This sequence joins TRBV9 and TRBJ2-1, with D tentatively TRBD1 or TRBD2 (6 bases each). Germline V gene data show CDR1 as SGDLS and CDR2 as YYNGEE. The CDR3 is 18 amino acids. V was cut by 0 bases and J by 4 bases, with 20 bases left in between.

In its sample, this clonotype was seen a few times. CDR3 bases: TGTGCCAGCAGTCTATTCGCGACGGGACCGGGGATCACTGAAGCTTTCTTT. Translating it yields CASSLFATGPGITEAFF. J is TRBJ1-1 and V is TRBV27; D perhaps matches TRBD1 (5 bases). CDR3 length: 17 residues. The V gene lost 5 bases and the J gene lost 4 bases, with 23 bases spanning the gap. Germline V gene sequence: CDR1 MNHEY, CDR2 SMNVEV (reference sequence).

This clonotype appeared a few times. CDR3 nucleotide sequence: TGTGCCAGCAGCTTGGGGACGCTAATGGACTACGAGCAGTACTTC. Protein: CASSLGTLMDYEQYF. V gene TRBV7-8 combines with J gene TRBJ2-7; the D gene could be TRBD1 or TRBD2 (5 bases each). The CDR3 is 15 amino acids. Per germline, CDR1 SGHVS and CDR2 FQNEAQ. V gave up 3 bases and J gave up 3 bases, with 15 bases separating them.

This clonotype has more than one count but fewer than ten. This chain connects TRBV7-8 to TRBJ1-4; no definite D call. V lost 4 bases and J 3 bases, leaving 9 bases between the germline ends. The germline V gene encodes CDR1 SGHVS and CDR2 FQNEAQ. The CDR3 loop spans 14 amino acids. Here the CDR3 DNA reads TGTGCCAGCAGCTCTTCCGGAGCTAATGAAAAACTGTTTTTT. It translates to CASSSSGANEKLFF. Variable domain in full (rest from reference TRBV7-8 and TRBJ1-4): GAGVSQSPRYKVAKRGQDVALRCDPISGHVSLFWYQQALGQGPEFLTYFQNEAQLDKSGLPSDRFFAERPEGSVSTLKIQRTQQEDSAVYLCASSSSGANEKLFFGSGTQLSVL.

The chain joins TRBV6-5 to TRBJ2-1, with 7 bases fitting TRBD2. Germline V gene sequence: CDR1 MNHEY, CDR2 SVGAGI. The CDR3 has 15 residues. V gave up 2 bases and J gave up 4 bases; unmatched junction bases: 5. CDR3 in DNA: TGTGCCAGCAGTTACGGGGCGGGAGCATACAATGAGCAGTTCTTC. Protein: CASSYGAGAYNEQFF.

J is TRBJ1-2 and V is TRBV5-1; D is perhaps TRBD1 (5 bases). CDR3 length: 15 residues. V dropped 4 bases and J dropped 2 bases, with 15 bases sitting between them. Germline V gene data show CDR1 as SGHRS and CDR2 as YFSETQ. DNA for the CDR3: TGCGCCAGCAGCCCGGGGCAGGGCAGAAACTATGGCTACACCTTC. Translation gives CASSPGQGRNYGYTF.